The rows below give T cell receptor beta chains drawn from one sample of a study of CD8+ T cells in alopecia areata. The table came from immunoSEQ multiplex PCR; TCRdb's copy has only in-frame clones and leaves some out. This table holds 150,000 to 200,000 clones, 60% found once. Sequenced here: CD4+ T cells sorted from blood, sampled at week 24, from a patient treated with tofacitinib. These receptors were taken from a human donor with alopecia areata. Both conserved end residues are part of each CDR3. D genes are given only for firm matches. Clone size appears in some rows only: once, few, many, or a class for an expanded clone.

v_call,clone_size,d_call,j_call,cdr3_aa,cdr3_nt
TRBV2,NA,NA,TRBJ2-3,CASSDSYTQYF,TGTGCCAGCAGTGATTCATATACGCAGTATTTT
TRBV2,NA,NA,TRBJ2-5,CASSEAPRETQYF,TGTGCCAGCAGTGAAGCCCCCCGAGAGACCCAGTACTTC
TRBV29-1,NA,NA,TRBJ2-3,CSVHGGTDTQYF,TGCAGCGTGCACGGGGGCACAGATACGCAGTATTTT
TRBV10-3,few,NA,TRBJ2-6,CATRTDNSGANVLTF,TGTGCCACCAGGACGGACAACTCTGGGGCCAACGTCCTGACTTTC
TRBV30,NA,NA,TRBJ1-6,CAWSEGNSPLHF,TGTGCCTGGAGTGAGGGAAATTCACCCCTCCACTTT
TRBV18,NA,NA,TRBJ1-1,CASSPLAEGAFF,TGTGCCAGCTCACCACTGGCAGAAGGGGCTTTCTTT
TRBV7-2,once,TRBD1,TRBJ2-7,CASSSSGTGGLSYEQYF,TGTGCCAGCAGCTCTTCCGGGACAGGGGGTCTCTCCTACGAGCAGTACTTC
TRBV5-1,NA,TRBD1,TRBJ2-1,CASSLWTGENEQFF,TGCGCCAGCAGCTTGTGGACAGGAGAGAATGAGCAGTTCTTC
TRBV5-1,NA,NA,TRBJ1-5,CASSLEGINQPQHF,TGCGCCAGCAGCTTAGAGGGGATCAATCAGCCCCAGCATTTT
TRBV29-1,few,NA,TRBJ2-1,CSVGGRASYNEQFF,TGCAGCGTGGGGGGGCGGGCCTCCTACAATGAGCAGTTCTTC
TRBV29-1,NA,TRBD1,TRBJ2-7,CSVQRTGGSYEQYF,TGCAGCGTCCAACGGACAGGGGGCTCCTACGAGCAGTACTTC
TRBV7-8,few,NA,TRBJ2-7,CASSLDGAGEQYF,TGTGCCAGCAGCTTAGATGGGGCGGGCGAGCAGTACTTC
TRBV15,NA,NA,TRBJ2-2,CATSRETGRDGELFF,TGTGCCACCAGCAGAGAAACAGGGCGTGACGGGGAGCTGTTTTTT
TRBV6-5,NA,NA,TRBJ1-5,CASSGRQNNQPQHF,TGTGCCAGCAGTGGGCGACAGAACAATCAGCCCCAGCATTTT
TRBV29-1,NA,NA,TRBJ1-5,CSVDEGPDQPQHF,TGCAGCGTTGATGAGGGCCCAGATCAGCCCCAGCATTTT
TRBV5-6,NA,TRBD1,TRBJ2-1,CASSQRTGLNNEQFF,TGTGCCAGCAGTCAAAGGACAGGGCTCAACAATGAGCAGTTCTTC
TRBV30,NA,NA,TRBJ1-1,CAWSPPHTEAFF,TGTGCCTGGAGTCCTCCGCACACTGAAGCTTTCTTT
TRBV27,NA,NA,TRBJ2-7,CASRRTYSYEQYF,TGTGCCAGCAGGAGAACCTATTCCTACGAGCAGTACTTC
TRBV6-1,NA,NA,TRBJ1-2,CASSSDIYGYTF,TGTGCCAGCAGTTCGGACATCTATGGCTACACCTTC
TRBV25-1,few,NA,TRBJ2-6,CASSDRFAGANVLTF,TGTGCCAGCAGTGATAGGTTCGCCGGGGCCAACGTCCTGACTTTC
TRBV7-2,many,NA,TRBJ1-2,CASSSGLGRVITF,TGTGCCAGCAGCTCCGGTTTAGGAAGGGTTATCACCTTC
TRBV30,NA,TRBD1,TRBJ2-3,CASQDRGRTDTQYF,TGTGCCTCGCAGGACAGGGGGCGCACAGATACGCAGTATTTT
TRBV10-2,NA,NA,TRBJ2-7,CASSDFGYEQYF,TGCGCCAGCAGTGATTTCGGGTACGAGCAGTACTTC
TRBV29-1,few,NA,TRBJ2-3,CSVLLIVGGQRDTQYF,TGCAGCGTGCTTCTCATAGTCGGGGGGCAAAGAGATACGCAGTATTTT
TRBV29-1,NA,TRBD1,TRBJ2-2,CSVASQGSGELFF,TGCAGCGTCGCATCACAGGGGTCCGGGGAGCTGTTTTTT
TRBV25-1,NA,NA,TRBJ1-5,CASSGAGGPMAQHF,TGTGCCAGCAGTGGGGCCGGGGGACCAATGGCCCAGCATTTT
TRBV11-3,NA,NA,TRBJ1-6,CASSTGSDSPLHF,TGTGCCAGCAGCACAGGGTCGGATTCACCCCTCCACTTT
TRBV30,NA,NA,TRBJ2-7,CAWDRRAF,TGTGCCTGGGACAGGCGAGCTTTC
TRBV6-6,NA,TRBD1,TRBJ1-2,CASREDRARSYGYTF,TGTGCCAGCAGGGAGGACAGGGCTCGGAGCTATGGCTACACCTTC
TRBV9,NA,NA,TRBJ2-7,CASSVAPVYEQYF,TGTGCCAGCAGCGTAGCGCCAGTCTACGAGCAGTACTTC
TRBV30,NA,NA,TRBJ1-5,CAWSSGGNQPQHF,TGTGCCTGGAGTTCCGGCGGCAATCAGCCCCAGCATTTT
TRBV11-2,few,NA,TRBJ2-5,CASSLEFGGIKIGTQYF,TGTGCCAGCAGCTTAGAATTTGGTGGAATAAAGATAGGGACCCAGTACTTC
TRBV20-1,NA,NA,TRBJ1-1,CSAREPQGAFF,TGCAGTGCTAGAGAGCCCCAGGGAGCTTTCTTT